This TCR beta chain originates from a study of siplizumab effects on memory and regulatory T cells. TCRdb's copy holds only in-frame clones and misses some; the assay was immunoSEQ multiplex PCR. This sample has approximately 65,000 clones, with approximately 79% found just once. Trimming took off 2 bases at V and 5 bases at J, with 13 bases between the two ends. This CDR3 contains 14 residues. CDR1 and CDR2 from the germline V gene are SGHNT and YYREEE (reference sequence). A single count supports this clone. Its specificity is unknown. Notes on the study in general: A significant reduction in alloreactive sequences traceable to unstimulated CD4+ memory cells was produced by siplizumab.

The chain recombines TRBV5-4 with TRBJ2-5; D is perhaps TRBD1 or TRBD2 (7 bases each). The clonotype comes from a human donor in good health. The sample comprised memory CD4+ T cells sorted from blood. CDR3 sequence reads: CASSFRQGGETQYF. In DNA, the CDR3 is TGTGCCAGCAGCTTCCGACAGGGAGGGGAGACCCAGTACTTC.